This T cell receptor beta chain was documented in a study of Siglec-9 on CD8 T cells in melanoma (dated by TCRdb to about 2019). In the study overall: In this study, researchers looked at how Siglec-9 is expressed on CD8+ T cells and what Siglec-9 does to regulate T cells within the melanoma tumor microenvironment. Study-level results and caveats: According to the reported findings, Siglec-9 marked and regulated a subset of effector memory CD8+ T cells that seemed to build up inside melanoma tumors.

Libraries were made using the immunoSEQ multiplex PCR assay. Entries here come from immuneACCESS through TCRdb and include only in-frame sequences with V and J called. Some clones fail to appear in such tables; in the studies checked, an unresolved V gene covers under half of the shortfall, and the cause of the remainder is unknown. Recorded for this sample are 1,400 or so clones; 63% of them occurred a single time. Of the sample, 17% is held by the ten largest clones. A remark on this clone: Which antigen it targets is not known. The record has no base qualities; no much larger clone is one base away.

Spanning cysteine to phenylalanine, the CDR3 consists of 14 amino acids. Only the CDR3 portion is preserved as DNA: 42 bases, with reading frame beginning at the first base. The V end gives up 3 bases and the J end 7 bases, leaving 3 bases in the junction not matched to a gene. The germline V gene yields MRHNA for CDR1 and SNTAGT for CDR2. Sequenced input: Siglec-9+ CD8+ T cells sorted from blood. In light of the paper, this sample's cell subset or site label describes: CD8 T cells expressing Siglec-9. This receptor chain uses TRBV6-4 and TRBJ1-6; 7 nucleotides in the junction match TRBD1. This receptor was identified in a human donor in good health. The CDR3: CASSEQGPNSPLHF. DNA sequence: TGTGCCAGCAGTGAACAGGGGCCGAATTCACCCCTCCACTTT.